The 7 T cell receptor beta chains presented below share a single source sample, sequenced in a study of cytomegalovirus exposure and HLA in healthy donors. Libraries were prepared by immunoSEQ multiplex PCR; TCRdb keeps only in-frame clonotypes and omits some of them. In the table there are 110,000 to 150,000 clones, approximately 90% of which are singletons. Sequencing was done on a sample of PBMCs. These receptors originate from a man younger than 30 in good health and CMV-seronegative.

The rearrangement links TRBV6-4 to TRBJ2-1; the D gene is possibly TRBD2 (5 bases). The CDR3 covers 15 residues. The germline gives CDR1 MRHNA, CDR2 SNTAGT. The V gene lost 2 bases and the J gene lost 0 bases, with 8 bases spanning the gap. The CDR3 DNA reads TGTGCCAGCAGTGACGACGAGGGCTCCTACAATGAGCAGTTCTTC. Protein: CASSDDEGSYNEQFF.

J is TRBJ1-2 and V is TRBV5-1, with 8 bases matching TRBD1. The germline V gene has CDR1 SGHRS and CDR2 YFSETQ. The CDR3 has 14 amino acids. After removal of 4 bases from V and 8 bases from J, the junction contained 10 bases not matched to a gene. CDR3 in amino acids: CASSGRSGGEGYTF. As DNA, the CDR3 is TGCGCCAGCAGCGGCCGCTCAGGGGGCGAAGGCTACACCTTC.

The V call is TRBV5-6, the J call TRBJ2-2; 12 bases are shared with TRBD2. The CDR3 totals 16 residues. Trimming at V came to 6 bases and at J to 4 bases, leaving 7 bases not matched to a gene. Germline CDR1 is SGHDT and CDR2 is YYEEEE. CDR3 in amino acids: CASTPTSGGLTGELFF. CDR3 DNA: TGTGCCAGCACCCCGACTAGCGGGGGCCTCACCGGGGAGCTGTTTTTT.

The CDR3 reads CASSLGSSYNEQFF. The CDR3 coding sequence is TGTGCCAGCAGCTTAGGGAGCTCCTACAATGAGCAGTTCTTC. The chain combines TRBV11-3 with TRBJ2-1; the D is unclear. The ends were cut back, 1 base at V and 0 bases at J, with 4 bases in the middle. The CDR3 consists of 14 residues. Per the germline V gene, CDR1 is SGHNT and CDR2 is YENEEA.

The CDR3 spells CASSEEQGDQPQHF. The CDR3 bases are TGTGCCAGCAGTGAAGAACAGGGAGATCAGCCCCAGCATTTT. V gene TRBV2 combines with J gene TRBJ1-5; TRBD1 is a possible D gene (6 bases). The germline V gene encodes CDR1 SNHLY and CDR2 FYNNEI. Trimming cost V 1 base and J 5 bases, with 9 bases left between them. The length of the CDR3 is 14 residues.

The V call is TRBV19, the J call TRBJ1-5; 12 bases are a match to TRBD1. From germline, CDR1 is LNHDA and CDR2 SQIVND (reference sequence). This CDR3 has 15 residues. V lost 4 bases, J lost 7 bases, and 5 bases stayed unmatched. CDR3 DNA: TGTGCCAGTAGTACGGGACAGGGGGCAAGGCAGCCCCAGCATTTT. Amino acids: CASSTGQGARQPQHF.

The chain uses TRBV7-2 and TRBJ2-1; 9 bases line up with TRBD2. V was pared by 3 bases and J by 0 bases, with 3 bases of the junction left unmatched. Germline CDR1 reads SGHTA; CDR2 reads FQGNSA. This CDR3 is built from 16 residues. The CDR3 loop reads CASSLYSGSSYNEQFF. The CDR3 bases are TGTGCCAGCAGCTTGTATAGCGGGAGCTCCTACAATGAGCAGTTCTTC.